This is a list of T cell receptor beta chains from one sample in a study of T cells expressing NK-cell markers. TCRdb reanalyzed the 5' RACE reads and collapses them to one entry per CDR3 protein, without DNA. The sample yields 400,000 or so distinct CDR3 sequences, of which the top ten take up approximately 11%. The sample taken for sequencing was blood T cells: a sorted CD56 or NKG2C T cell subset, CD4+ or CD8+ T cells, or bulk PBMC T cells (not recorded which). These TCRs come from a woman aged 50 to 60 in good health. CDR3s include the opening cysteine and the closing phenylalanine or tryptophan. Fields, in order: V gene, J gene, CDR3 length, CDR3 protein.

TRBV11-2	TRBJ2-5	12	CASSLGSETQYF
TRBV10-3	TRBJ2-2	15	CAIGARLADTGELFF
TRBV20-1	TRBJ2-7	13	CSADRKSSYEQYF
TRBV20-1	TRBJ2-1	13	CSASRGGYAEQFF
TRBV7-8	TRBJ1-1	14	CASSLNPGNTEAFF
TRBV7-9	TRBJ1-3	16	CASSPRQGSSGNTIYF
TRBV29-1	TRBJ2-2	14	CGAGQNVDTGELFF
TRBV10-1	TRBJ2-3	14	CASSGGTRTDTQYF
TRBV29-1	TRBJ2-3	13	CSANPAGGDTQYF
TRBV5-1	TRBJ2-7	13	CASSLGLFYEQYF
TRBV7-3	TRBJ2-7	14	CASSPAGQMYEQYF
TRBV5-1	TRBJ2-6	15	CASSAGWSGANVLTF
TRBV29-1	TRBJ2-1	15	CSVAPGTGPNNEQFF
TRBV30	TRBJ2-4	14	CAWSVERGLNIQYF
TRBV12-3/TRBV12-4	TRBJ1-2	16	CASRRNLGSLNYGYTF
TRBV15	TRBJ2-1	13	CATSTRLAGDQFF
TRBV20-1	TRBJ2-7	16	CSARDLRTHSSYEQYF
TRBV4-1	TRBJ1-4	14	CASLRTGAREKLFF
TRBV12-3/TRBV12-4	TRBJ2-1	19	CASSPPRVPGKGSYNEQFF
TRBV30	TRBJ1-1	13	CAWSVGGSDEAFF
TRBV5-1	TRBJ2-1	16	CASSSLGASAYNEQFF
TRBV6-4	TRBJ2-2	16	CASSDGDNPNTGELFF
TRBV27	TRBJ1-1	15	CASSLDRAGYTEAFF
TRBV5-6	TRBJ2-3	19	CASKSTLWRGEEGTDTQYF
TRBV3-1	TRBJ2-1	16	CASSQELAGAGNEQFF
TRBV11-2	TRBJ2-2	17	CASSEQRAGGYTGELFF
TRBV29-1	TRBJ1-2	11	CSVEDRGIYTF
TRBV5-1	TRBJ2-1	17	CASSLSGRPSSYNEQFF
TRBV19	TRBJ1-1	14	CASIRDGLNTEAFF
TRBV20-1	TRBJ2-1	16	CSATDQQKHPLNEQFF
TRBV20-1	TRBJ2-1	17	CSARRSGSFPNYNEQFF
TRBV7-8	TRBJ2-3	12	CASSYPLDTQYF
TRBV5-6	TRBJ2-6	13	CASSATGANVLTF
TRBV29-1	TRBJ2-2	11	CSVQRVGELFF
TRBV29-1	TRBJ2-7	13	CSAEVQGNYEQYF
TRBV5-1	TRBJ2-1	15	CASRTLSSSYNEQFF
TRBV5-1	TRBJ2-1	14	CASRGLLSYNEQFF
TRBV20-1	TRBJ2-1	16	CSARVPRGLSYNEQFF
TRBV11-2	TRBJ2-5	14	CASSYTTGAETQYF
TRBV20-1	TRBJ2-7	12	CSGRGRLDEQYF
TRBV5-1	TRBJ2-5	15	CASSRNRGRQETQYF
TRBV5-6	TRBJ2-1	19	CASSPWGSGSVGIKNEQFF
TRBV6-5	TRBJ2-1	14	CASSYDQPRYEQFF
TRBV12-3/TRBV12-4	TRBJ2-2	18	CASSSGLAGDFNTGELFF
TRBV6-2/TRBV6-3	TRBJ2-3	13	CASRPEQGDTQYF
TRBV2	TRBJ2-1	12	CASGREVNEQFF